This TCR beta chain was identified during a study of blood T cells in healthy people across ages. A sample-barcoded 5' primer and a J-beta primer mix were used in a second PCR of roughly 7 to 12 cycles. TCRdb re-analysed the 5' RACE reads in MiXCR, keeping a single row per CDR3 protein. The sample consists of more than 900,000 distinct CDR3 sequences, roughly 29% of them appearing once. Comment on this clonotype: A much larger clone differs by one base, so this may be a read error.

Trimming took 1 base from V and 4 from J, leaving 18 bases between them. Per the germline V gene, CDR1 is DFQATT and CDR2 is SNEGSKA (reference sequence). The CDR3 totals 16 residues. Separately, the same data were catalogued under a study of T cells of mothers and their children.

V usage is TRBV20-1 and J usage is TRBJ2-3; D might be TRBD2 (6 bases). The origin of this receptor is a woman in her 40s in good health. The sequenced sample was blood. DNA for the CDR3: TGCAGTGCTAGAGTTTCTGCTGGCGGGGTGTCAGATACGCAGTATTTT. This codes for CSARVSAGGVSDTQYF.